The 13 T cell receptor beta chains below come from one sample, sequenced in a study of T cell responses to AZD1222 COVID-19 vaccine. Assay: immunoSEQ multiplex PCR; the TCRdb copy retains only in-frame clones and omits some. The sample records roughly 160,000 clones, approximately 88% being singletons. The source material was peripheral blood, sampled 28 days after the second AZD1222 dose. The source of these receptors is an adult who received the AZD1222 COVID-19 vaccine.

This rearrangement joins TRBV6-2 or TRBV6-3 to TRBJ1-2; D is possibly TRBD1 (6 bases). From germline, CDR1 is MNHEY and CDR2 SVGEGT. Trimming took 6 bases from V and 5 from J, leaving 22 bases between them. The CDR3 extends over 16 amino acids. CDR3 sequence (DNA): TGTGCCAGCAGCCCCTCCGGCGGGGGCGCTTGGTATGGCTACACCTTC. This encodes CASSPSGGGAWYGYTF.

The CDR3 is CASSSSTQTYGYTF. CDR3 DNA sequence: TGTGCCAGTAGTAGTTCGACTCAGACCTATGGCTACACCTTC. The V call is TRBV19, the J call TRBJ1-2; D remains ambiguous. CDR3 length: 14 amino acids. V lost 4 bases and J 4 bases, leaving 13 bases between the germline ends. The germline V gene has CDR1 LNHDA and CDR2 SQIVND (reference sequence).

The chain uses TRBV7-8 and TRBJ2-3; no definite D call. The CDR3 extends over 13 amino acids. The germline gives CDR1 SGHVS, CDR2 FQNEAQ. Trimming took off 5 bases at V and 6 bases at J, with 12 bases between the two ends. The DNA for the CDR3 is TGTGCCAGCAGCATAGACCAGAGGGATACGCAGTATTTT. This translates into CASSIDQRDTQYF.

V usage is TRBV30 and J usage is TRBJ1-5, with 11 bases matching TRBD1. This CDR3 spans 13 amino acids. Germline V gene data show CDR1 as GTSNPN and CDR2 as SVGIG (reference sequence). V trimming: 5 bases; J trimming: 6 bases; junction bases outside the gene matches: 3. The CDR3 here is CAWGQGAFQPQHF. CDR3 DNA sequence: TGTGCCTGGGGACAGGGGGCTTTTCAGCCCCAGCATTTT. The full variable domain, in which reference TRBV30 and TRBJ1-5 provide the parts outside the CDR3, is SQTIHQWPATLVQPVGSPLSLECTVEGTSNPNLYWYRQAAGRGLQLLFYSVGIGQISSEVPQNLSASRPQDRQFILSSKKLLLSDSGFYLCAWGQGAFQPQHFGDGTRLSIL.

This sequence joins TRBV5-1 and TRBJ2-7; 11 bases are a match to TRBD2. The V gene end was trimmed by 1 base and the J gene end by 2 bases; junction bases not matched to a gene: 5. Per the germline V gene, CDR1 is SGHRS and CDR2 is YFSETQ. CDR3 size: 16 residues. The CDR3 coding sequence is TGCGCCAGCAGCTTGCTCTCTAGCGGGGGGACCTACGAGCAGTACTTC. Protein sequence: CASSLLSSGGTYEQYF.

The chain uses TRBV7-9 and TRBJ2-7, with 8 bases matching TRBD1. J lost 5 bases, V lost 2 bases, and 5 bases had no gene match. The CDR3 has 14 residues. Germline values: CDR1 SEHNR, CDR2 FQNEAQ (reference sequence). The CDR3 nucleotides read TGTGCCAGCAGCTTACGGACAGGGTCCGACGAGCAGTACTTC. It yields the protein CASSLRTGSDEQYF.

This clone was seen only a few times. The J gene is TRBJ1-5, the V gene TRBV18; possibly TRBD1 for D (5 bases). The germline V and J ends were trimmed by 3 bases and 4 bases, with 13 bases remaining between them. The CDR3 runs to 15 residues. The germline CDR1 and CDR2 sequences are KGHSH and LQKENI. CDR3 protein: CASSPAYRKNQPQHF. As DNA, the CDR3 is TGTGCCAGCTCACCGGCGTACAGGAAGAATCAGCCCCAGCATTTT.

CDR3 DNA: TGCGCCAGCAGCCTACAGGGCCGAGATGAAAAACTGTTTTTT. Its protein product is CASSLQGRDEKLFF. The V call is TRBV5-1, the J call TRBJ1-4, with a tentative D call TRBD1 (6 bases). CDR1 SGHRS and CDR2 YFSETQ come from the germline V gene. The V end was cut by 4 bases, the J end by 6 bases, with 13 bases between. The CDR3 extends over 14 amino acids.

The chain links TRBV10-2 to TRBJ2-1, with 11 bases aligning to TRBD2. There are 13 residues in the CDR3. The germline V gene encodes CDR1 WSHSY and CDR2 SAAADI. The trim removed 10 bases at V and 6 bases at J, leaving 5 bases unmatched. The CDR3, as DNA: TGCGCCACCAGACTAGCGGGGAGCAATGAGCAGTTCTTC. Amino acid sequence: CATRLAGSNEQFF.

CDR3 sequence: CASTPNGQGGYGYTF. The CDR3 nucleotides read TGTGCCAGCACCCCCAATGGACAGGGAGGTTATGGCTACACCTTC. The chain recombines TRBV25-1 with TRBJ1-2, with 8 positions matching TRBD1. J gave up 5 bases and V 7 bases, and 12 bases lay outside the gene matches. The CDR3 length is 15 residues. Germline V gene data show CDR1 as MGHDK and CDR2 as SYGVNS.

This rearrangement joins TRBV7-9 to TRBJ1-5; D gene unclear. Between the trimmed V and J ends, which lost 5 bases and 3 bases, there was a span of 8 bases. The length of the CDR3 is 13 residues. Per germline, CDR1 SEHNR and CDR2 FQNEAQ (reference sequence). The CDR3 DNA sequence: TGTGCCAGCAGCGACCAGACCAATCAGCCCCAGCATTTT. Translated, it gives CASSDQTNQPQHF.

The V gene is TRBV5-1, the J gene TRBJ1-1; D uncertain. Germline loops: CDR1 SGHRS, CDR2 YFSETQ. V shed 4 bases and J shed 6 bases, with 16 bases lying between them. The CDR3 runs 14 residues. CDR3 sequence: CASSREWGLSEAFF. CDR3 in DNA: TGCGCCAGCAGCCGGGAATGGGGTTTATCTGAAGCTTTCTTT.

The V and J genes are TRBV2 and TRBJ1-4; possibly TRBD1 for D (5 bases). Germline lookup yields CDR1 SNHLY and CDR2 FYNNEI. The CDR3 spans 12 residues. The V and J ends lost 1 base and 16 bases respectively, with 13 bases between them. CDR3 nucleotide sequence: TGTGCCAGCAGTGAAGGGGGACCACAACCGTTTTTT. Amino acid sequence: CASSEGGPQPFF.